What follows are 20 T cell receptor beta chains derived from one specimen sequenced in a study of identical twins. MiXCR, run by TCRdb on the 5' RACE reads, gives a single entry per CDR3 protein. The sample comprises roughly 710,000 distinct CDR3 sequences, 5.5% to 7.5% of which are singletons, and 1.5% to 2% rests with the top ten. What was sequenced was naive T cells sorted from blood. These receptors were collected from a man aged 18 to 35 in good health.

Ten or more counts support this clonotype. V gene TRBV12-3 or TRBV12-4 combines with J gene TRBJ2-2, with TRBD2 matching 8 bases. CDR3 length: 19 residues. V was clipped by 9 bases and J by 6 bases; unmatched bases: 24. CDR3 in DNA: TGTGCCAGTAATCCTATGCCAGCGGGAGTGGTCTCGTCATCCGGGGAGCTGTTTTTT. This gives the protein CASNPMPAGVVSSSGELFF.

This clonotype has a count of ten or more. This chain connects TRBV10-3 to TRBJ2-7; a possible D gene is TRBD2 (7 bases). The V and J ends lost 7 bases and 7 bases respectively, with 20 bases between them. Germline V CDR1 and CDR2: ENHRY, SYGVKD. The CDR3 consists of 14 residues. The CDR3: CAIKARRGGGEQYF. CDR3 coding DNA: TGTGCCATCAAGGCCAGGAGGGGGGGAGGAGAGCAGTACTTC.

Many counts were recorded for this clonotype. This chain joins TRBV20-1 and TRBJ2-2; tentative D call: TRBD2 (6 bases). The germline V gene has CDR1 DFQATT and CDR2 SNEGSKA (reference sequence). CDR3 length equals 15 residues. The V end was cut by 5 bases, the J end by 5 bases, with 18 bases between. The CDR3, as DNA: TGCAGTGCTTTTATCCCGGGACTCTCTACCGGGGAGCTGTTTTTT. This gives the protein CSAFIPGLSTGELFF.

This clonotype came up many times. This rearrangement joins TRBV29-1 to TRBJ2-7, with a possible D match to TRBD2 (6 bases). The length of the CDR3 is 11 residues. CDR1 is SQVTM and CDR2 is ANQGSEA in the germline V gene. The V end was cut by 2 bases, the J end by 4 bases, with 6 bases between. This chain's CDR3 is CSVELAYEQYF. The CDR3 coding sequence is TGCAGCGTTGAACTAGCGTACGAGCAGTACTTC.

In this sample, this clonotype turned up many times. The chain employs TRBV12-3 or TRBV12-4 and TRBJ2-5; D unclear. This CDR3 region has 15 residues. V was trimmed by 3 bases and J by 2 bases, leaving 13 bases between them. The CDR3 spells CASSFEQPRQETQYF. The CDR3 DNA reads as TGTGCCAGCAGTTTCGAGCAGCCTAGACAAGAGACCCAGTACTTC.

The chain is built from TRBV27 and TRBJ2-7; 7 bases are shared with TRBD2. The ends lost 6 bases at V and 0 bases at J; junction bases unmatched: 8. The CDR3 totals 15 residues. Germline CDR1 MNHEY, CDR2 SMNVEV (reference sequence). The CDR3 bases are TGTGCCAGCAGATCCCTAGCGGTAAGCTCCTACGAGCAGTACGTC. Translated, it gives CASRSLAVSSYEQYV.

This clonotype was recorded a few times. V usage is TRBV3-1 and J usage is TRBJ2-7; D is possibly TRBD2 (7 bases). V lost 3 bases and J lost 4, with 16 bases in between. This CDR3 has 15 amino acids. The V gene's germline CDR1 is LGHDT and CDR2 YNNKEL (reference sequence). The CDR3 DNA sequence: TGTGCCAGCAGCCACTGGGCCGCGGGGGCTTACGAGCAGTACTTC. Translating gives CASSHWAAGAYEQYF.

The sample holds a few counts of this clonotype. This chain connects TRBV5-1 to TRBJ2-7, with D perhaps assigned TRBD1 or TRBD2 (5 bases each). Trimming left V 1 base short and J 2 bases short, with 10 bases between. Germline CDR1 SGHRS, CDR2 YFSETQ. This CDR3 is 14 amino acids long. This CDR3 is CASSLPGPTYEQYF. The DNA of the CDR3 is TGCGCCAGCAGCTTGCCGGGACCTACCTACGAGCAGTACTTC.

This clonotype came up many times. The V and J genes are TRBV20-1 and TRBJ2-3; D not certain. In germline, CDR1 is DFQATT, CDR2 SNEGSKA (reference sequence). Trimming left V 3 bases short and J 0 bases short, with 7 bases between. This CDR3 contains 13 residues. The CDR3 sequence: CSASHGSTDTQYF. Here the CDR3 DNA reads TGCAGTGCTAGTCACGGAAGCACAGATACGCAGTATTTT.

This clonotype was detected many times. V usage is TRBV4-2 and J usage is TRBJ2-3; 11 nucleotides match TRBD1. The CDR3 has 16 residues. Germline values: CDR1 LGHNA, CDR2 YNFKEQ. V was pared by 1 base and J by 3 bases, with 3 bases of the junction left unmatched. The CDR3 sequence: CASSQVRDRGTDTQYF. The DNA for the CDR3 is TGTGCCAGCAGCCAAGTAAGGGACAGGGGGACAGATACGCAGTATTTT.

V is TRBV7-6 and J is TRBJ2-1; TRBD2 matches at 7 bases. Trimming cost V 5 bases and J 1 base; bases outside gene matches: 11. CDR3 length: 17 residues. Germline lookup yields CDR1 SGHVS and CDR2 FNYEAQ. The CDR3: CASSRVASGISYNEQFF. The DNA of the CDR3 is TGTGCCAGCAGCCGTGTGGCTAGCGGCATATCCTACAATGAGCAGTTCTTC.

This clonotype was seen a handful of times. The gene calls are TRBV20-1 and TRBJ2-1; 7 bases are a match to TRBD2. Germline CDR1 is DFQATT and CDR2 is SNEGSKA (reference sequence). CDR3 length: 13 residues. CDR3 nucleotide sequence: TGCAGCGTCGCGGGGGAGGGCCATAATGAGCAGTTCTTC. It codes for CSVAGEGHNEQFF.

The J gene is TRBJ1-1, the V gene TRBV11-1; a weak D match, TRBD1 (6 bases). The CDR3 length is 14 residues. V shed 5 bases and J shed 4 bases, with 14 bases lying between them. Germline V gives CDR1 SGHAT, CDR2 FQDESV (reference sequence). CDR3 amino acids: CASSRNREVTEAFF. CDR3 nucleotides: TGTGCCAGCAGCCGAAACAGGGAGGTCACTGAAGCTTTCTTT.

This clonotype has more than one count but fewer than ten. V gene TRBV3-1 combines with J gene TRBJ2-1; unclear D gene. Trimming took off 0 bases at V and 0 bases at J, with 6 bases between the two ends. Germline CDR1 and CDR2: LGHDT and YNNKEL (reference sequence). The CDR3 consists of 15 residues. The CDR3 DNA reads TGTGCCAGCAGCCAAGAGAGTGTCTCCTACAATGAGCAGTTCTTC. Amino acids: CASSQESVSYNEQFF.

This clonotype was detected only a few times. One end of the junction is discordant with germline, which a read error may explain. This sequence joins TRBV6-5 and TRBJ2-7; D is possibly TRBD1 (6 bases). CDR1 and CDR2 (germline): MNHEY, SVGAGI. This CDR3 comprises 12 residues. The CDR3 here is CASSTGSSEQYF. CDR3 sequence (DNA): TGTGCCAGCAGTACAGGGTCCTCCGAGCAGTACTTC.

This clonotype has ten or more counts. The rearrangement links TRBV11-2 to TRBJ1-2, with D unresolved. The CDR3 sequence is 12 residues long. Germline V gene lookup returns CDR1 SGHAT and CDR2 FQNNGV. Trimming stripped 3 bases from V and 8 bases from J, with 10 bases between. CDR3 in DNA: TGTGCCAGCAGCTTCCCCCTTGGCGGCTACACCTTC. Its protein is CASSFPLGGYTF.

The rearrangement uses TRBV4-1 and TRBJ1-1, with D uncertain. The CDR3 consists of 15 residues. CDR1 MGHRA and CDR2 YSYEKL come from the germline V gene. The V and J ends lost 1 base and 3 bases respectively, with 12 bases between them. The DNA of the CDR3 is TGCGCCAGCAGCCAAGGGGCCCGTTTGGACACTGAAGCTTTCTTT. As protein: CASSQGARLDTEAFF.

This clonotype was recorded many times. J is TRBJ2-3 and V is TRBV5-1; 8 nucleotides match TRBD1. The CDR3 length is 17 residues. Unmatched junction bases numbered 11, after V lost 3 bases and J lost 2 bases. Germline CDR1 and CDR2: SGHRS and YFSETQ. This CDR3 is CASSSGTGGLNTDTQYF. The CDR3 nucleotides read TGCGCCAGCAGCTCCGGGACAGGCGGCTTGAACACAGATACGCAGTATTTT.

This clonotype was detected many times. The chain couples TRBV29-1 to TRBJ2-7, with D possibly called TRBD1 or TRBD2 (5 bases each). CDR3 length: 13 residues. V lost 8 bases to trimming and J lost 2 bases, with 16 bases between them. Germline CDR1 SQVTM, CDR2 ANQGSEA. As DNA, the CDR3 is TGCAGCTTCCTGGGGGTCGGTACCTACGAGCAGTACTTC. This gives the protein CSFLGVGTYEQYF.

This clonotype was recorded many times. The chain combines TRBV20-1 with TRBJ2-3; TRBD2 matches at 11 bases. This CDR3 comprises 15 residues. Unmatched junction bases numbered 6, after V lost 3 bases and J lost 4 bases. Germline CDR1 DFQATT, CDR2 SNEGSKA (reference sequence). DNA of the CDR3: TGCAGTGCTAGTGAGACTAGCGGGACTTCAGATACGCAGTATTTT. Its translation is CSASETSGTSDTQYF.